Detailed here is one T cell receptor (beta chain). This record comes from a study of T cells in Graves' hyperthyroidism and ophthalmopathy. Amplification of TCR beta CDR3 regions used RNA as the template. Carried out on the TCR CDR3, a first-round RT-PCR used the HTBI primer set. One entry per CDR3 protein, called by TCRdb with MiXCR from the multiplex PCR reads. The repertoire consists of under 400,000 distinct CDR3 sequences, with about 21% occurring once and the leading ten covering under 55%. Hyperthyroidism had been newly diagnosed in patients aged 18 to 65, and its duration was under 2 months. Lactation, pregnancy, other autoimmune disease or uncontrolled infection led to exclusion of patients. PBMCs were obtained from under 13 ml fresh peripheral blood. Germline V gives CDR1 GTSNPN, CDR2 SVGIG (reference sequence). Trimming took 5 bases from V and 6 from J; bases not matched to a gene: 6. The CDR3 has 13 amino acids.

Sequencing was carried out using blood. The TCR was taken from a woman between 45 and 65 years old with Graves' hyperthyroidism. The V and J genes are TRBV30 and TRBJ1-5; 8 bases line up with TRBD1. As DNA, the CDR3 is TGTGCCTGGTCCACAGGGGGTGGTCAGCCCCAGCATTTT. Its protein is CAWSTGGGQPQHF.